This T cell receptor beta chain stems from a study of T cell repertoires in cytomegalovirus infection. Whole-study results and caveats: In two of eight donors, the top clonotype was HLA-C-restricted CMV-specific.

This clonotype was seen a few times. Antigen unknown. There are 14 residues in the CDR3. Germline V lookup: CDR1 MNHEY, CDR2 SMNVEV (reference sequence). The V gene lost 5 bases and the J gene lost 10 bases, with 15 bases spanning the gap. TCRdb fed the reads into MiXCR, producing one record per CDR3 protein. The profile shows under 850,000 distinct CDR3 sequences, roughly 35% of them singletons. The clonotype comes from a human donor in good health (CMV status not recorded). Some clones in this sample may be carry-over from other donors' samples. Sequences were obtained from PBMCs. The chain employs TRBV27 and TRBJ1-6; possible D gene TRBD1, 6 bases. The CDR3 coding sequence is TGTGCCAGCAGTCTCGACAGGATGGGGTCACCCCTCCACTTT. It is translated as CASSLDRMGSPLHF.